This is a list of T cell receptor beta chains from one sample in a study of T cell responses to AZD1222 COVID-19 vaccine. Only in-frame clones appear in the TCRdb table, and some are missing; sequencing was by immunoSEQ multiplex PCR. The sample includes 90,000 to 150,000 clones, 88% of them seen just once. The specimen comprised peripheral blood, sampled on day 0 of AZD1222 vaccination. These receptors were taken from an adult in good health. Each CDR3 is given with its conserved first and last residue.

>TRBV4-1|TRBJ1-4
CASMSNGRRTNNEKLFF
>TRBV7-3|TRBJ1-1
CASSFDREGTQAFF
>TRBV19|TRBJ2-7
CASSMAGSEQYF
>TRBV18|TRBJ1-4
CASSPPSGAHSEKLFF
>TRBV28|TRBJ2-2
CASTSRLEQTGELFF
>TRBV2|TRBJ2-2
CASSSNGGFANTGELFF
>TRBV12-3/TRBV12-4|TRBJ1-2
CASSSPGSGYTF
>TRBV15|TRBJ2-2
CATIDRSGTGELFF
>TRBV7-9|TRBJ1-2
CASSLYTDNYGYTF
>TRBV2|TRBJ2-1
CASRTRDGGDNEQFF
>TRBV28|TRBJ2-1
CASMRPPRDEQFF
>TRBV25-1|TRBJ1-5
CASSDGVYSNQPQHF
>TRBV21-1|TRBJ1-5
CASSYWGGERQPQHF
>TRBV2|TRBJ1-2
CASSGTDYYGYTF
>TRBV3-1/TRBV3-2|TRBJ1-5
CASSQDQTGNQPQHF
>TRBV28|TRBJ1-5
CASRRTGPSNQPQHF
>TRBV19|TRBJ1-2
CASRQGRDYTF
>TRBV19|TRBJ1-6
CASSTGPASPLHF
>TRBV6-6|TRBJ1-5
CASRRGNNQPQHF
>TRBV24-1|TRBJ2-6
CATVNGYSGANVLTF
>TRBV3-1/TRBV3-2|TRBJ2-7
CASSQEGITSDEQYF
>TRBV12-3/TRBV12-4|TRBJ2-7
CASSFGREQYF
>TRBV11-3|TRBJ2-4
CASSLGLRGPEGNIQYF
>TRBV27|TRBJ1-2
CASSLAGGRGYTF
>TRBV5-1|TRBJ2-5
CASRTNWGSQETQYF
>TRBV7-2|TRBJ1-2
CASSPQGARGYTF
>TRBV28|TRBJ1-1
CASSPGTGALENTEAFF